This paragraph covers one TCR beta chain sequence. This clonotype showed up just a few times. Its antigen is currently not known. No qualities accompany the bases; no much larger clone lies one base away. The instrument was an Illumina HiSeq 2500. Quantitative 5'-RACE with molecular barcodes was the method used to prepare the TCR beta libraries. The paper's data handling went like this. A new computational method based on a probabilistic model of VDJ rearrangement was used to identify disease-linked TCR variants. The public reads were run again by TCRdb, first through fastp at Q25 and then through MiXCR, and only productive beta chains were kept. Rows matching on CDR3 protein sequence are summarized as one entry with the most common DNA and genes. The V and J calls reflect TCRdb's pipeline rather than the authors' work. The sample records about 130,000 distinct CDR3 sequences, approximately 10% of which are singletons. The biggest ten clones account for about 4% of the sample.

Trimming at the junction amounts to 7 bases on V and 8 bases on J, and the germline ends lie 12 bases apart. The CDR3 starts with the cysteine, ends with the phenylalanine, and has 12 residues. The read is trimmed to its CDR3 DNA, 36 bases read in frame from base 1. This sample was taken from a study of CD8 T cells in ankylosing spondylitis (dated by TCRdb to the late 2010s). Turning to the overall study: The study profiled T cell receptor beta repertoires in healthy donors and ankylosing spondylitis patients to find disease-linked TCR variants. Peripheral blood samples were taken, and synovial fluid was additionally collected from ankylosing spondylitis patients. In total, the full study cohort was made up of roughly 110 healthy donors and roughly 27 ankylosing spondylitis patients.

Study-level results and caveats: A TCR beta motif made up of several highly homologous amino acid variants appeared to be characteristic of blood from ankylosing spondylitis patients. Significant enrichment of the disease-linked clones was reported in matched synovial fluid samples from ankylosing spondylitis patients. A CD8+ phenotype was shown by the disease-linked clones, which were found at relatively low frequencies in peripheral blood. Some motif variants were previously reported in synovial fluid and blood of reactive arthritis patients, suggesting common disease-initiation mechanisms.

The source of this sequence is a female donor with ankylosing spondylitis or in good health (not recorded which). Recombination connected TRBV12-3 or TRBV12-4 to TRBJ2-1, with the D gene not confidently named. The sample consisted of blood, either unsorted or a sorted T cell fraction (not recorded which). The sequenced DNA: TGTGCCAGCACTCTGGGTCACCATGAGCAGTTCTTC. Translated, it reads CASTLGHHEQFF.